This T cell receptor beta chain was found in a study of regulatory T cells in long-lasting Graves disease. Building of the TCR beta libraries involved iRepertoire HTBI primers and Arm-PCR of CDR3 regions. TCRdb analysed the multiplex PCR reads with MiXCR anew, one entry per CDR3 protein. The profile shows a few hundred thousand distinct CDR3 sequences, roughly 15% of them singletons. Described time point: newly diagnosed GD, antithyroid drugs for less than 3 months. PBMC RNA served as the TCR library source. These data also featured in a second study, about T cells in Graves' hyperthyroidism and ophthalmopathy.

This TCR was sampled from a woman under 30 with Graves disease. Sequences were derived from peripheral blood mononuclear cells (PBMCs), sampled at new diagnosis, from a patient treated with antithyroid drugs.

CDR3: CASSQDDRFNQPQHF. The CDR3 nucleotides are TGCGCCAGCAGCCAAGATGACAGGTTCAATCAGCCCCAGCATTTT. The chain has TRBV4-3 and TRBJ1-5; the D gene is possibly TRBD1 (6 bases). The germline V gene encodes CDR1 LGHNA and CDR2 YSLEER. The germline V and J ends were trimmed by 0 bases and 3 bases, with 9 bases remaining between them. This CDR3 region has 15 residues.